Given below is one TCR beta chain in context. This record belongs to a study of technical replicates of blood from a few donors. The assay was immunoSEQ multiplex PCR, and TCRdb's table has in-frame clones only and misses some. The profile shows some 14,000 clones, about 76% of them singletons. This CDR3 contains 16 residues. Germline V gene data show CDR1 as MNHNS and CDR2 as SASEGT. V lost 0 bases and J 0 bases, leaving 9 bases between the germline ends. Sequenced sample: PBMCs. V usage is TRBV6-1 and J usage is TRBJ2-1; D gene unclear. This receptor was obtained from a human donor in good health. The CDR3 loop is CASSEALQSSYNEQFF. CDR3 nucleotide sequence: TGTGCCAGCAGTGAAGCCTTACAATCCTCCTACAATGAGCAGTTCTTC.